This is a list of T cell receptor beta chains from one sample in a study of T-cell memory formation after mild COVID-19. TCRdb re-called the 5' RACE reads with MiXCR, one entry per CDR3 protein. The data show some 410,000 distinct CDR3 sequences, less than 25% seen once. The sample was PBMCs or a T cell subset sorted from them (not recorded which). Source of these receptors: an adult woman who had mild COVID-19 (a few samples of this study predate the infection). Cell type and time point are not known. Both conserved end residues are part of each CDR3. D genes are given only for firm matches. A row's size may be missing; if present it is once, few, many or a size class.

TRBV5-4	TRBJ2-7	.	.	CASSLASQHAYEQYF	TGTGCCAGCAGCTTGGCCTCCCAGCATGCCTACGAGCAGTACTTC
TRBV9	TRBJ1-2	.	.	CASSVARAVGYGYTF	TGTGCCAGCAGCGTAGCAAGGGCGGTCGGCTATGGCTACACCTTC
TRBV11-2	TRBJ2-7	TRBD1	many	CASSPMTGALRYEQYF	TGTGCCAGCAGCCCGATGACAGGGGCCCTCCGTTACGAGCAGTACTTC
TRBV6-1	TRBJ2-5	TRBD1	.	CASSSGTGVYETQYF	TGTGCCAGCAGTTCCGGGACAGGGGTGTACGAGACCCAGTACTTC
TRBV7-9	TRBJ2-7	.	.	CASSPEVAEQYF	TGTGCCAGCAGCCCTGAAGTCGCCGAGCAGTACTTC
TRBV18	TRBJ2-7	.	.	CASSPRENRFFSYEQYF	TGTGCCAGCTCACCACGGGAGAACAGGTTTTTCTCCTACGAGCAGTACTTC
TRBV4-3	TRBJ2-1	TRBD2	few	CASSQDWRTSFNEQFF	TGCGCCAGCAGCCAAGATTGGCGGACTAGCTTCAATGAGCAGTTCTTC
TRBV7-9	TRBJ1-2	.	.	CASSPRGTNYGYTF	TGTGCCAGCAGCCCCCGGGGCACTAACTATGGCTACACCTTC
TRBV4-3	TRBJ1-6	TRBD1	few	CASSQGLGTGSSYNSPLHF	TGCGCCAGCAGCCAAGGCCTCGGGACAGGGAGCTCCTATAATTCACCCCTCCACTTT
TRBV5-5	TRBJ2-3	TRBD1	.	CASTTPGQGSTDTQYF	TGTGCCAGCACTACCCCAGGACAGGGAAGCACAGATACGCAGTATTTT
TRBV7-8	TRBJ2-7	TRBD2	many	CASSLGDGGSYEQYF	TGTGCCAGCAGCTTAGGGGACGGGGGGTCCTACGAGCAGTACTTC
TRBV15	TRBJ2-5	TRBD2	.	CATRPSLAGVETQYF	TGTGCCACCAGGCCTTCACTAGCGGGAGTAGAGACCCAGTACTTC
TRBV9	TRBJ2-2	.	few	CASSSSQVNTGELFF	TGTGCCAGCAGCTCCTCGCAGGTGAACACCGGGGAGCTGTTTTTT
TRBV4-1	TRBJ2-6	.	.	CASSQVRNGANVLTF	TGCGCCAGCAGCCAGGTGCGGAATGGGGCCAACGTCCTGACTTTC
TRBV9	TRBJ2-7	TRBD2	few	CASSVASGRYEQYF	TGTGCCAGCAGCGTAGCTAGCGGGAGGTACGAGCAGTACTTC
TRBV4-2	TRBJ2-5	TRBD2	.	CASSASGGPQETQYF	TGTGCCAGCAGCGCCAGCGGGGGACCCCAAGAGACCCAGTACTTC
TRBV20-1	TRBJ2-7	TRBD2	few	CSARGGSGRYEQYF	TGCAGTGCTAGAGGCGGTAGCGGGAGATACGAGCAGTACTTC
TRBV5-6	TRBJ1-1	.	.	CASSLGGRLNTEAFF	TGTGCCAGCAGCTTGGGGGGACGGTTGAACACTGAAGCTTTCTTT